Listed here are 22 T cell receptor beta chains from one sample, sequenced in a study of T cells in Graves' hyperthyroidism and ophthalmopathy. Researchers amplified the TCR beta CDR3 regions from RNA transcripts. The TCR CDR3 first-round RT-PCR relied on the HTBI primer set. MiXCR, applied by TCRdb to the multiplex PCR reads, yields one record per CDR3 protein. The sample holds over 500,000 distinct CDR3 sequences, 17% seen once. Sample: blood. The receptors come from a woman between 18 and 29 years old with Graves' ophthalmopathy.

This clonotype was observed many times. The chain has TRBV11-2 and TRBJ2-2; the D is unclear. The CDR3 sequence is 16 residues long. Germline-derived CDR1 and CDR2 are SGHAT and FQNNGV. The V end lost 0 bases, the J end lost 1 base, and 9 bases lay between the germline ends. The CDR3 is CASSLDDPGNTGELFF. DNA for the CDR3: TGTGCCAGCAGCTTAGACGATCCAGGGAACACCGGGGAGCTGTTTTTT.

This clonotype was observed a handful of times. The genes are TRBV5-4 and TRBJ1-1; a weak D match, TRBD1 (5 bases). This CDR3 is built from 15 residues. The germline V and J ends were trimmed by 4 bases and 5 bases, with 18 bases remaining between them. Germline V CDR1 and CDR2: SGHNT, YYREEE (reference sequence). CDR3 bases: TGTGCCAGCAGCCTAACCCACGGGGGAGGTACTGAAGCTTTCTTT. Translation: CASSLTHGGGTEAFF.

V and J are TRBV7-2 and TRBJ1-2, with D perhaps matching TRBD1 (6 bases). From germline, CDR1 is SGHTA and CDR2 FQGNSA. V lost 1 base and J lost 3, with 9 bases in between. This CDR3 comprises 14 residues. CDR3 residues: CASSLGQEDYGYTF. The CDR3 DNA reads TGTGCCAGCAGCTTAGGACAGGAGGACTATGGCTACACCTTC.

The chain uses TRBV20-1 and TRBJ2-2, with 11 bases that match TRBD2. The V gene end was trimmed by 3 bases and the J gene end by 5 bases; junction bases not matched to a gene: 14. Germline CDR1 is DFQATT and CDR2 is SNEGSKA (reference sequence). The CDR3 runs 18 residues. CDR3 sequence (DNA): TGCAGTGCTAGCCCGCTAGCGGGAGGTACCTCGAGGACCGGGGAGCTGTTTTTT. Translated, it gives CSASPLAGGTSRTGELFF.

This clonotype was observed a few times. For the CDR3, the DNA is TGTGCCAGCAGCCACCTTTCATACAGTGAAAAACTGTTTTTT. Protein sequence: CASSHLSYSEKLFF. The chain couples TRBV7-2 to TRBJ1-4; D ambiguous. This CDR3 has 14 residues. Germline-derived CDR1 and CDR2 are SGHTA and FQGNSA. V was pared by 5 bases and J by 7 bases, with 14 bases between.

A single count supports this clonotype. This clone may be a read error of a much larger clone one base away. The chain employs TRBV6-1 and TRBJ2-7; a weak D match, TRBD1 (6 bases). Looked up from germline, CDR1 is MNHNS and CDR2 is SASEGT. The CDR3 covers 15 residues. V was cut by 7 bases and J by 3 bases, with 19 bases left in between. The CDR3, as DNA: TGTGCCAGCACCCTGGAGAACAGGGTAGGCTACGAGCAGTACTTC. It specifies CASTLENRVGYEQYF.

The genes are TRBV4-2 and TRBJ2-1; D is unresolved. CDR3 length: 15 amino acids. The germline gives CDR1 LGHNA, CDR2 YNFKEQ. Deletions cut 3 bases from V and 0 bases from J, with 9 bases between. The CDR3 nucleotides read TGTGCCAGCAGCCACAGTTTAGGCTCCTACAATGAGCAGTTCTTC. This encodes CASSHSLGSYNEQFF.

This clonotype was seen ten or more times. The chain has TRBV7-9 and TRBJ1-2; 8 nucleotides line up with TRBD1. The length of the CDR3 is 15 residues. Germline V gene data show CDR1 as SEHNR and CDR2 as FQNEAQ (reference sequence). The trim removed 0 bases at V and 6 bases at J, leaving 6 bases unmatched. The CDR3 protein is CASSLAGQGEDGYTF. CDR3 nucleotides: TGTGCCAGCAGCTTAGCCGGACAGGGAGAAGATGGCTACACCTTC. Together with reference TRBV7-9 and TRBJ1-2, the CDR3 gives the full variable domain: DTGVSQNPRHKITKRGQNVTFRCDPISEHNRLYWYRQTLGQGPEFLTYFQNEAQLEKSRLLSDRFSAERPKGSFSTLEIQRTEQGDSAMYLCASSLAGQGEDGYTFGSGTRLTVV.

This clonotype was counted at least ten times. The V and J genes are TRBV2 and TRBJ1-5; 9 positions agree with TRBD1. The length of the CDR3 is 15 residues. Germline V gene sequence: CDR1 SNHLY, CDR2 FYNNEI. The V segment lost 6 bases and the J segment 5 bases; nucleotides outside the gene matches: 8. The CDR3 region has the DNA TGTGCCAGCAGAGCCGGGACAGGGAGCTATCAGCCCCAGCATTTT. It specifies CASRAGTGSYQPQHF.

This clonotype was seen many times. V usage is TRBV5-1 and J usage is TRBJ1-1, with D possibly being TRBD1 (6 bases). V shed 2 bases and J shed 0 bases, with 14 bases lying between them. CDR1 SGHRS and CDR2 YFSETQ come from the germline V gene. The CDR3 runs 16 residues. CDR3 region: CASSFGTTSMNTEAFF. The CDR3 nucleotides are TGCGCCAGCAGCTTCGGGACAACTTCCATGAACACTGAAGCTTTCTTT.

This clonotype has just a few counts. This sequence joins TRBV28 and TRBJ1-5, with D possibly matching TRBD1 (5 bases). The CDR3 covers 13 residues. CDR1 is MDHEN, CDR2 SYDVKM, per germline. Trimming removed 5 bases from V and 5 bases from J, with 10 bases in between. The CDR3 spells CASSPRDYQPQHF. The CDR3 DNA reads TGTGCCAGCAGTCCAAGGGACTATCAGCCCCAGCATTTT.

The chain carries TRBV28 and TRBJ1-1; D is perhaps TRBD1 (6 bases). The CDR3 has 14 residues. The V end was cut by 3 bases, the J end by 4 bases, with 12 bases between. CDR1 and CDR2 (germline): MDHEN, SYDVKM. Here the CDR3 reads CASSFGGRVTEAFF. The CDR3 DNA sequence: TGTGCCAGCAGTTTTGGGGGGCGGGTCACTGAAGCTTTCTTT.

The CDR3 protein is CASSPLAGPHNEQFF. In DNA, the CDR3 is TGTGCCAGCAGTCCACTAGCGGGACCCCACAATGAGCAGTTCTTC. The rearrangement links TRBV27 to TRBJ2-1, with 10 bases aligning to TRBD2. After removal of 5 bases from V and 5 bases from J, the junction contained 6 bases not matched to a gene. The CDR3 is 15 residues long. The germline V gene encodes CDR1 MNHEY and CDR2 SMNVEV (reference sequence).

In this sample, this clonotype turned up many times. The chain uses TRBV7-8 and TRBJ1-4; a possible D gene is TRBD1 (6 bases). The CDR3 contains 16 residues. The V gene's germline CDR1 is SGHVS and CDR2 FQNEAQ. Trimming took 3 bases from V and 0 from J, leaving 11 bases between them. CDR3 nucleotides: TGTGCCAGCAGCTTCGTTTCAGGGGCAACTAATGAAAAACTGTTTTTT. It is translated as CASSFVSGATNEKLFF.

This clonotype was seen more than once but under ten times. The chain is built from TRBV5-8 and TRBJ2-1; weak D call: TRBD2 (6 bases). CDR3 length: 15 amino acids. Trimming stripped 1 base from V and 2 bases from J, with 10 bases between. Germline V CDR1 and CDR2: SGHTS, YDEGEE. CDR3 residues: CASSLKTSPYNEQFF. CDR3 bases: TGTGCCAGCAGCTTGAAGACTAGTCCCTACAATGAGCAGTTCTTC. The full variable domain, rest sourced from reference TRBV5-8 and TRBJ2-1, is EAGVTQSPTHLIKTRGQQATLRCSPISGHTSVYWYQQALGLGLQFLLWYDEGEERNRGNFPPRFSGRQFPNYSSELNVNALELEDSALYLCASSLKTSPYNEQFFGPGTRLTVL.

This clonotype was picked up many times. The rearrangement joins TRBV5-1 to TRBJ2-7; maybe TRBD2 (6 bases). The CDR3 is 16 amino acids. Germline CDR1 reads SGHRS; CDR2 reads YFSETQ. V lost 1 base to trimming and J lost 7 bases, with 21 bases between them. CDR3 amino acids: CASSLLSGTLGGEQYF. CDR3 sequence (DNA): TGCGCCAGCAGCTTGCTATCCGGGACTCTGGGGGGAGAGCAGTACTTC.

The V gene is TRBV3-1, the J gene TRBJ2-3; D unresolved. The CDR3 sequence is 14 residues long. In germline, CDR1 is LGHDT, CDR2 YNNKEL (reference sequence). The V end lost 1 base, the J end lost 2 bases, and 7 bases lay between the germline ends. The CDR3, as DNA: TGTGCCAGCAGCCAAGGGACCCACACAGATACGCAGTATTTT. Translating gives CASSQGTHTDTQYF.

This clonotype was counted only a few times. This chain links TRBV20-1 with TRBJ2-3; D possibly matches TRBD1 or TRBD2 (6 bases each). Trimming cost V 5 bases and J 3 bases, with 15 bases left between them. Looked up from germline, CDR1 is DFQATT and CDR2 is SNEGSKA (reference sequence). The CDR3 contains 14 residues. CDR3 nucleotides: TGCAGTGCTCACCGAGGGGGGCTGACAGATACGCAGTATTTT. Amino acids: CSAHRGGLTDTQYF.

To note about this clonotype: A much larger clone lies a single base off, so this may be a read error. This chain uses TRBV5-1 with TRBJ1-2, with D possibly TRBD1 on 5 matching bases. Germline assignment: CDR1 SGHRS and CDR2 YFSETQ. This CDR3 is built from 15 residues. Trimming took 6 bases from V and 3 from J, leaving 18 bases between them. The CDR3 is CASKPSQSGDYGYTF. In DNA, the CDR3 is TGCGCCAGCAAGCCGTCGCAGTCGGGGGACTATGGCTACACCTTC.

This chain connects TRBV7-9 to TRBJ2-3, with TRBD2 as a possible D gene (6 bases). Germline lookup yields CDR1 SEHNR and CDR2 FQNEAQ (reference sequence). The CDR3 has 15 amino acids. Trimming removed 1 base from V and 2 bases from J, with 10 bases in between. This CDR3 is CASSLGRAITDTQYF. In DNA form, the CDR3 reads TGTGCCAGCAGCTTAGGGAGGGCTATCACAGATACGCAGTATTTT.

V usage is TRBV30 and J usage is TRBJ1-1; 8 positions match TRBD1. Germline CDR1 reads GTSNPN; CDR2 reads SVGIG (reference sequence). CDR3 length equals 16 residues. The V gene end was trimmed by 0 bases and the J gene end by 6 bases; junction bases not matched to a gene: 12. CDR3 sequence (DNA): TGTGCCTGGAGTGTTTTAGGCAGGGGGCTTCGTCCTGAAGCTTTCTTT. It yields the protein CAWSVLGRGLRPEAFF.

This clonotype showed up many times. The genes are TRBV12-3 or TRBV12-4 and TRBJ2-6; 7 nucleotides agree with TRBD1. Trimming took 6 bases from V and 2 from J; bases not matched to a gene: 1. The CDR3 is 14 amino acids. The CDR3 protein is CASRQGTGANVLTF. The CDR3 coding sequence is TGTGCCAGCAGACAGGGGACTGGGGCCAACGTCCTGACTTTC.